This T cell receptor beta chain was recorded in a study of T cells expressing NK-cell markers. Study summary: The sequencing cohort of eight donors included seven HCMV-seropositive individuals and one seronegative individual.

On this clonotype itself: Its antigen is still unknown.

The germline V gene encodes CDR1 PRHDT and CDR2 FYEKMQ (reference sequence). The CDR3 contains 15 residues. Study-level results: These clonotypes also led the CD3+CD56-NKG2C+ fraction in a handful of donors.

TCR beta cDNA was made by 5'RACE template switching with UMIs. For each CDR3 protein, TCRdb gives one entry from its re-call of the 5' RACE reads, without DNA. Recorded here are approximately 460,000 distinct CDR3 sequences; the top ten clones represent 6% to 8%. The clonotype was recovered from a woman between 18 and 70 years old in good health. Source material: blood T cells: a sorted CD56 or NKG2C T cell subset, CD4+ or CD8+ T cells, or bulk PBMC T cells (not recorded which). The chain is built from TRBV13 and TRBJ1-5; TCRdb gives TRBD1 as the D gene, but with no DNA this cannot be confirmed. Here the CDR3 reads CASSLGGVVDQPQHF.